This is a list of T cell receptor beta chains from one sample in a study of metastatic and nonmetastatic thyroid tumors. Through MiXCR, TCRdb re-clonotyped the PCR reads. Of roughly 34,000 clones detected, about 20% appear once; the ten largest clones hold less than 4%. Sequencing was carried out using tumor tissue. Source of these receptors: a male donor with papillary thyroid cancer or a benign thyroid nodule (not recorded which). Some clones in this sample may be carry-over from other donors' samples. Each CDR3 is given with its conserved first and last residue. Clone size is shown for a subset of rows, as once, few, many or a class of expanded clone.

clone_size v_call cdr3_aa
many TRBV4-3 CASSQYSANYGYTF
. TRBV7-9 CASSPRQATYEQYF
. TRBV27 CASSPGTGEIDYEQYF
. TRBV11-2 CASSFPGGQQYF
. TRBV28 CASSFKPALGEQYF
medium-sized TRBV19 CASSSRSGGGNTEAFF
few TRBV2 CASSGDRNTEAFF
many TRBV7-9 CASSLVTGLYGYTF
few TRBV28 CPSSLLGYEQYF
. TRBV20-1 CSAGRWTSKNIQYF
many TRBV30 CAWRDSGANVLTF
few TRBV12-3/TRBV12-4 CATARGPSQETQYF
. TRBV20-1 CSAKKNRGGNEQFF
many TRBV7-2 CASSWGQGMAGEQFF